This is a list of T cell receptor beta chains from one sample in a study of radiation and T cells in renal cell carcinoma. TCRdb keeps only in-frame clones here, not all; method: immunoSEQ multiplex PCR. The data show 4,000 or so clones, with over 70% seen just once and 7.7% held by the top ten. Sequences were derived from tumor tissue, sampled from a patient whose treatment was nephrectomy without radiotherapy. Every receptor here comes from a man aged 50 to 60 with renal cell carcinoma. Each CDR3 is given with its conserved first and last residue.

CASSLDWSSYNEQFF,TRBJ2-1,TRBV7-2
CASSLVPGQSTNTEAFF,TRBJ1-1,TRBV7-2
CASSLLGQSQETQYF,TRBJ2-5,TRBV6-6
CASSVGFWGAGDEETQYF,TRBJ2-5,TRBV9
CASSSAGENIEAFF,TRBJ1-1,TRBV5-1
CASSLEGGTNYGYTF,TRBJ1-2,TRBV4-1
CASSVAEGNTEAFF,TRBJ1-1,TRBV9
CASKPFNYGYTF,TRBJ1-2,TRBV19
CASSLMISGYEQYF,TRBJ2-7,TRBV11-3
CASSLSKVRETQYF,TRBJ2-5,TRBV7-2
CASSSQVESHKVGTF,TRBJ2-6,TRBV7-6
CASSFAPDRAAYNEQFF,TRBJ2-1,TRBV5-4
CASSSQLDISYEQYF,TRBJ2-7,TRBV27
CASGPGRGLYNEQFF,TRBJ2-1,TRBV2
CASSSTSRQFGYEQYF,TRBJ2-7,TRBV7-9
CASSHQYRGPNYGYTF,TRBJ1-2,TRBV4-1
CASSRTGTTNSYNSPLHF,TRBJ1-6,TRBV27
CASSLHISYGYTF,TRBJ1-2,TRBV27
CASSLASTQYF,TRBJ2-5,TRBV11-2
CASSYSFMGQETQYF,TRBJ2-5,TRBV6-5
CASSLRGPTEAFF,TRBJ1-1,TRBV5-1
CASSVGAGVYNEQFF,TRBJ2-1,TRBV9
CASRGTGEISTEAFF,TRBJ1-1,TRBV28
CASSLLVAGLSTDTQYF,TRBJ2-3,TRBV28
CASSSEGQGQPQHF,TRBJ1-5,TRBV18
CASSLDGQGNQPQHF,TRBJ1-5,TRBV7-2
CASSLGDSQYGYTF,TRBJ1-2,TRBV5-6
CASSLDVGVPTDTQYF,TRBJ2-3,TRBV11-2